This T cell receptor beta chain was retrieved from a study of beta chain features in type 1 diabetes. Study results and limitations: When Type 1 diabetes patients were examined, their TCRB CDR3s proved moderately but significantly shorter in all four CD4+ subsets. Among patients, naive, central memory and Treg TCRB repertoires appeared more similar than among healthy donors.

Reverse transcription of all isolated RNA meant that expressed TCRB transcripts were sequenced. Data came from immunoSEQ multiplex PCR; TCRdb stores just in-frame clones and leaves some out. The sample lists hundreds of thousands of clones, around 12% seen once, with around 0.01% in the top ten. This clone came up a few times. Its specificity is unknown. V lost 3 bases, J lost 5 bases, and 17 bases stayed unmatched. Germline lookup yields CDR1 SGDLS and CDR2 YYNGEE. The length of the CDR3 is 18 residues. Sequencing was performed on naive CD4+ T cells from blood. The TCR sequence derives from a woman aged 18-35 years with type 1 diabetes. The chain couples TRBV9 to TRBJ1-1; 9 bases agree with TRBD1. In DNA form, the CDR3 reads TGTGCCAGCAGCGGGGGGGTTGGGACAGGGCCCAAACGGACTGAAGCTTTCTTT. This encodes CASSGGVGTGPKRTEAFF. Drawing the rest from reference TRBV9 and TRBJ1-1, the complete variable domain is DSGVTQTPKHLITATGQRVTLRCSPRSGDLSVYWYQQSLDQGLQFLIQYYNGEERAKGNILERFSAQQFPDLHSELNLSSLELGDSALYFCASSGGVGTGPKRTEAFFGQGTRLTVV.